This is a list of T cell receptor beta chains from one sample in a study of blood T cells in healthy people across ages. One entry per CDR3 protein results from TCRdb running MiXCR on the 5' RACE reads. Of approximately 1.5 million distinct CDR3 sequences listed, around 35% are singletons. The sample was blood. The receptors here all came from a woman between 25 and 40 years old in good health. CDR3s include the opening cysteine and the closing phenylalanine or tryptophan. D genes are given only for firm matches. Expanded clones get a size class; other rows say once, few or many, or leave the size out.

J gene | CDR3 length | D gene | V gene | clone size | CDR3 protein | CDR3 DNA
TRBJ1-1 | 17 | - | TRBV5-1 | few | CASSLGGRGDLNTEAFF | TGCGCCAGCAGCTTAGGGGGGCGCGGGGATTTGAACACTGAAGCTTTCTTT
TRBJ2-5 | 17 | TRBD2 | TRBV7-8 | few | CASSLALPGGREETQYF | TGTGCCAGCAGCTTAGCGCTGCCGGGGGGGCGTGAAGAGACCCAGTACTTC
TRBJ2-3 | 16 | - | TRBV7-8 | - | CASNPLGGGTADTQYF | TGTGCCAGCAACCCCCTTGGAGGGGGCACGGCAGATACGCAGTATTTT
TRBJ2-3 | 14 | - | TRBV10-1 | - | CASSELRPTDTQYF | TGCGCCAGCAGTGAGCTAAGACCCACAGATACGCAGTATTTT
TRBJ2-1 | 16 | - | TRBV9 | few | CASSVAAGQTYNEQFF | TGTGCCAGCAGCGTAGCAGCGGGCCAAACCTACAATGAGCAGTTCTTC
TRBJ2-1 | 15 | TRBD2 | TRBV4-1 | - | CASSQGGGRINEQFF | TGCGCCAGCAGCCAGGGGGGCGGGAGGATTAATGAGCAGTTTTTC
TRBJ2-3 | 14 | - | TRBV12-3/TRBV12-4 | few | CASSLRGAPDTQYF | TGTGCCAGCAGTTTAAGGGGGGCCCCAGATACGCAGTATTTT
TRBJ2-4 | 14 | - | TRBV20-1 | few | CSARPGRLKNIQYF | TGCAGTGCTAGACCTGGACGCCTCAAAAACATTCAGTACTTC
TRBJ2-7 | 15 | TRBD1 | TRBV19 | - | CASSTTGTGGYEQYF | TGTGCCAGTAGTACGACCGGGACAGGGGGCTACGAGCAGTACTTC
TRBJ1-2 | 17 | TRBD1 | TRBV4-2 | - | CASSQEGSRDSPRGYTF | TGTGCCAGCAGCCAAGAAGGGTCGAGGGACAGCCCTCGGGGCTACACCTTC
TRBJ2-1 | 13 | - | TRBV3-1 | - | CASSQGGYKEQFF | TGTGCCAGCAGCCAAGGGGGGTATAAAGAGCAGTTCTTC
TRBJ2-7 | 15 | - | TRBV28 | - | CASTETGGSGYEQYF | TGTGCCAGCACCGAGACAGGTGGTTCTGGCTACGAGCAGTACTTC
TRBJ2-1 | 17 | TRBD1 | TRBV19 | - | CASSKGQGFLSYNEQFF | TGTGCCAGTAGTAAGGGACAGGGCTTTTTATCCTACAATGAGCAGTTCTTC
TRBJ1-4 | 14 | - | TRBV4-1 | - | CASRSVGLEEKLFF | TGCGCCAGCAGGTCGGTGGGACTGGAGGAAAAACTGTTTTTT
TRBJ1-1 | 13 | - | TRBV4-1 | few | CASRRGMNTEAFF | TGCGCCAGCAGGCGGGGGATGAACACTGAAGCTTTCTTT
TRBJ1-4 | 14 | - | TRBV2 | - | CASSESQELRKLFF | TGTGCCAGCAGTGAGAGCCAGGAACTGAGGAAACTGTTTTTT